This is a list of T cell receptor beta chains from one sample in a study of patients and donors after allogeneic stem cell transplantation. One entry per CDR3 protein, called by TCRdb with MiXCR from the RT-PCR reads. The sample has roughly 250,000 distinct CDR3 sequences; 13% to 15% are singletons. Sequenced sample: blood, either unsorted or a sorted T cell fraction (not recorded which). The source of these receptors is a human donor who was either an allogeneic HSCT recipient or a stem cell or donor lymphocyte infusion donor (not recorded which). It is not recorded whose cells these are; they may come from a transplant donor. Both conserved end residues are part of each CDR3. A D gene is named only where the DNA matches it firmly. Rows may omit the clone size; those that give it use once, few, many or a size class.

V,length,size,J,D,DNA,CDR3
TRBV7-2,12,NA,TRBJ2-5,NA,TGTGCCAGCAGCTCCGGGACAGAGACCCAGTACTTC,CASSSGTETQYF
TRBV20-1,11,many,TRBJ1-2,NA,TGCAGTGCCCAAGCTCCTCGGGGCTACACCTTC,CSAQAPRGYTF
TRBV11-2,16,many,TRBJ1-2,TRBD1,TGTGCCAGCAGCCCCAGACGACAGGGGAAGATCGTTCTATACACCTTC,CASSPRRQGKIVLYTF
TRBV7-9,15,few,TRBJ2-3,TRBD2,TGTGCCAGCGAAAAAGCGGGGGGACTGGGAGATACGCAGTATTTT,CASEKAGGLGDTQYF
TRBV20-1,14,NA,TRBJ2-1,TRBD2,TGCAGTGCTAGCATAGCGGGAGGTAGAGATGAGCAGTTCTTC,CSASIAGGRDEQFF
TRBV5-6,13,NA,TRBJ1-2,NA,TGTGCCAGCAGCCCCCCCTCCATCTACGGCTACACCTTC,CASSPPSIYGYTF
TRBV20-1,13,NA,TRBJ1-1,NA,TGCAGTGCTAGAGATAACGGGGGCACTGAAGCTTTCTTT,CSARDNGGTEAFF
TRBV5-8,17,NA,TRBJ2-5,TRBD2,TGTGCCAGCAGCTCTGGGACTAGCGGGAGGGCCGGTGAGACCCAGTACTTC,CASSSGTSGRAGETQYF
TRBV5-5,16,NA,TRBJ2-1,TRBD2,TGTGCCAGCAGCTTATTAGGAGCGGGAGGGTACAATGAGCAGTTCTTC,CASSLLGAGGYNEQFF
TRBV7-2,13,many,TRBJ2-7,NA,TGTGCCAGCAGCTTAAGGGCCTCCTACGAGCAGTACTTC,CASSLRASYEQYF
TRBV6-1,13,NA,TRBJ1-5,NA,TGTGCCAGCAGGCGGGAGATCAATCAGCCCCAGCATTTT,CASRREINQPQHF
TRBV5-1,15,few,TRBJ2-3,NA,TGCGCCAGCAGCTTGGAAGGGAGGGGGCCAGATACGCAGTATTTT,CASSLEGRGPDTQYF
TRBV15,15,many,TRBJ2-1,TRBD2,TGTGCCACCAGCAGCTTAGCGGGGGACTACAATGAGCAGTTCTTC,CATSSLAGDYNEQFF
TRBV2,15,many,TRBJ2-3,TRBD2,TGTGCCAGCCTGCTGGGACTAGCTTTTGTAGATACGCAGTATTTT,CASLLGLAFVDTQYF
TRBV5-6,12,NA,TRBJ1-1,NA,TGTGCCAGCAGCTTAAGGGCAGGGAAAGCTTTCTTT,CASSLRAGKAFF
TRBV19,14,NA,TRBJ2-5,TRBD1,TGTGCCAGTAGCCCACAGGGGGCCCTAGAGACCCAGTACTTC,CASSPQGALETQYF
TRBV4-1,16,many,TRBJ2-7,TRBD2,TGCGCCAGCAGCCAAGTCGGACTAGCGGGAGTTGGGGAGCAGTACTTC,CASSQVGLAGVGEQYF
TRBV20-1,13,NA,TRBJ1-1,NA,TGCAGTGCTACCATCCCAGTGAACACTGAAGCTTTCTTT,CSATIPVNTEAFF
TRBV19,13,few,TRBJ1-2,NA,TGTGCCAGTAGTATTAACGGCCTCTATGGCTACACCTTC,CASSINGLYGYTF
TRBV27,15,many,TRBJ1-6,TRBD1,TGTGCCAGCAGTTTTGGGGACAGGGCAAATTCACCCCTCCACTTT,CASSFGDRANSPLHF
TRBV5-6,12,many,TRBJ1-1,NA,TGTGCCAGCAGCTTGGCCTCCCGAGAAGCTTTCTTT,CASSLASREAFF
TRBV7-2,15,NA,TRBJ1-5,TRBD1,TGTGCCAGCAGCTTAATCAAGGGGGCGGGTCAGCCCCAGCATTTT,CASSLIKGAGQPQHF
TRBV7-9,15,many,TRBJ2-2,NA,TGTGCCAGCAGCCCGGGACTCCAGAACACCGGGGAGCTGTTTTTT,CASSPGLQNTGELFF
TRBV5-1,16,NA,TRBJ1-1,TRBD1,TGCGCCAGCAGCCCAGGGACAGGGAGGTCTGACACTGAAGCTTTCTTT,CASSPGTGRSDTEAFF
TRBV7-8,15,NA,TRBJ2-1,TRBD2,TGTGCCAGCAGCTTAGGCGGGGGGATCTACAATGAGCAGTTCTTC,CASSLGGGIYNEQFF
TRBV3-1,13,few,TRBJ1-5,TRBD1,TGTGCCAGCAGCAACCGGGACAGCCAGCCCCAGCATTTT,CASSNRDSQPQHF
TRBV6-2/TRBV6-3,14,few,TRBJ1-1,NA,TGTGCCAGCAGTTACCAGGGCGGGACCACTGAAGCTTTCTTT,CASSYQGGTTEAFF
TRBV12-3/TRBV12-4,12,NA,TRBJ2-7,NA,TGTGCCAGCAGAGGGATCCCCTACGAGCAGTACTTC,CASRGIPYEQYF
TRBV2,15,NA,TRBJ2-2,TRBD1,TGTGCCAGCAGTGAAGCGGCGGCAGGGGGCGGGGAGCTGTTTTTT,CASSEAAAGGGELFF
TRBV12-3/TRBV12-4,15,many,TRBJ1-2,TRBD1,TGTGCCAGCAGTTTACCAGGGACAGGAGGGAGAGGCTACACCTTC,CASSLPGTGGRGYTF
TRBV3-1,14,few,TRBJ2-3,TRBD2,TGTGCCAGCAGCCAAGGGACTAGCGGGATGACGCAGTATTTT,CASSQGTSGMTQYF
TRBV10-3,14,NA,TRBJ2-3,NA,TGTGCCATCAGTGAATCTACAAGCACAGATACGCAGTATTTT,CAISESTSTDTQYF
TRBV2,14,NA,TRBJ2-5,NA,TGTGCCAGCAGTGATGCCGGGCTTAAGGAGACCCAGTACTTC,CASSDAGLKETQYF
TRBV12-3/TRBV12-4,13,many,TRBJ2-1,NA,TGTGCCAGCAGTGTCGACACCTACAATGAGCAGTTCTTC,CASSVDTYNEQFF
TRBV29-1,14,NA,TRBJ2-3,TRBD1,TGCAGCGTTGAGGGGCAGGGGGCAGCGGATACGCAGTATTTT,CSVEGQGAADTQYF
TRBV20-1,12,many,TRBJ1-1,NA,TGCAGTGCTAGAGACGGGAACACTGAAGCTTTCTTT,CSARDGNTEAFF
TRBV14,14,NA,TRBJ2-7,TRBD2,TGTGCCAGCAGCCCTATAGCGGGGTCCTACGAGCAGTACTTC,CASSPIAGSYEQYF
TRBV6-5,17,few,TRBJ1-1,NA,TGTGCCAGCAGTTTCCTATTTACGGACAAGTTGAACACTGAAGCTTTCTTT,CASSFLFTDKLNTEAFF
TRBV18,15,few,TRBJ2-1,NA,TGTGCCAGCTCACCCCGGGAAGTCTCCTACAATGAGCAGTTCTTC,CASSPREVSYNEQFF
TRBV19,14,few,TRBJ2-7,NA,TGTGCCAGTAGTATGATCGGGGGCTTCTACGAGCAGTACTTC,CASSMIGGFYEQYF
TRBV2,10,few,TRBJ1-1,NA,TGTGCCAGCCTTACAGTCGGAGCTTTCTTT,CASLTVGAFF
TRBV12-3/TRBV12-4,15,many,TRBJ2-1,NA,TGTGCCAGCAGTCAGGGACTCACCAATGAGAATGAGCAGTTCTTC,CASSQGLTNENEQFF
TRBV15,16,NA,TRBJ2-5,NA,TGTGCCACCAGCAGAGATCCAGGGGACCCACAGGAGACCCAGTACTTC,CATSRDPGDPQETQYF
TRBV25-1,12,many,TRBJ2-7,TRBD1,TGTGCCAGCAGTGAGACAGGGAACGAGCAGTACTTC,CASSETGNEQYF
TRBV5-1,14,many,TRBJ1-6,NA,TGCGCCAGCAGCGCGACACTAGTCAATTCACCCCTCCACTTT,CASSATLVNSPLHF
TRBV27,15,few,TRBJ2-1,NA,TGTGCCAGCAGTTTTAATTTAGGGGCGGTCAATGAGCAGTTCTTC,CASSFNLGAVNEQFF
TRBV9,13,many,TRBJ1-2,NA,TGTGCCAGCAGCGTTATGAGGGCGAAATGCTACACCTTC,CASSVMRAKCYTF
TRBV24-1,17,few,TRBJ2-3,TRBD2,TGTGCCACCGGCGACACGAATAGCGGGGCAAGCACAGATACGCAGTATTTT,CATGDTNSGASTDTQYF
TRBV18,14,NA,TRBJ1-4,NA,TGTGCCAGCACGCGCACAGCAACTAATGAAAAACTGTTTTTT,CASTRTATNEKLFF
TRBV20-1,13,NA,TRBJ1-1,NA,TGCAGTGCTAGAGGCACGGGGAACACTGAAGCTTTCTTT,CSARGTGNTEAFF